A selection of T cell receptor beta chains follows, all from one sample in a study of cytomegalovirus exposure and HLA in healthy donors. The assay was immunoSEQ multiplex PCR, and TCRdb's table has in-frame clones only and misses some. The table counts under 95,000 clones; 0.58% lies in the top ten. Sequencing input: PBMCs. The receptor source for this set is a man aged 50 to 59 in good health and CMV-seronegative. Each CDR3 is given with its conserved first and last residue. The D gene is left open where the match is weak.

d_gene	v_gene	j_gene	CDR3nt	CDR3aa
TRBD1	TRBV28	TRBJ2-4	TGTGCCAGCAGTCCTGCGGACAGGGAAACCATTCAGTACTTC	CASSPADRETIQYF
TRBD1	TRBV7-2	TRBJ1-5	TGTGCCAGCAGCTTAGTGTCGGCAGGGGGACAGCCCCAGCATTTT	CASSLVSAGGQPQHF
-	TRBV6-4	TRBJ1-1	TGTGCCAGCAGTGACTCCTTTACCACCCGTCCGGGGTACACTGAAGCTTTCTTT	CASSDSFTTRPGYTEAFF
-	TRBV19	TRBJ2-1	TGTGCCAGTAGTATCGGACTCATCAATGAGCAGTTCTTC	CASSIGLINEQFF
-	TRBV6-6	TRBJ1-1	TGTGCCACCCTCCCCGCGGGGGCCACTGAAGCTTTCTTT	CATLPAGATEAFF
-	TRBV9	TRBJ2-5	TGTGCCAGCAGCGTCGGGGGAAGAGGGGAGACCCAGTACTTC	CASSVGGRGETQYF
TRBD1	TRBV14	TRBJ2-1	TGTGCCAGCAGCCAAGGGGCCGGGACAGGGTACCACAATGAGCAGTTCTTC	CASSQGAGTGYHNEQFF
TRBD1	TRBV6-5	TRBJ2-5	TGTGCCAGCAGTTACTCGACAGGACAGGGGGAACAGACCCAGTACTTC	CASSYSTGQGEQTQYF
-	TRBV10-3	TRBJ1-6	TGTGCCATCTCCAGTCCTAATTCACCCCTCCACTTT	CAISSPNSPLHF
TRBD1	TRBV19	TRBJ2-7	TGTGCCAGTAGCTTCGGGACAGGGTCCTACGAGCAGTACTTC	CASSFGTGSYEQYF
-	TRBV4-1	TRBJ2-5	TGCGCCAGCAGCCAAGGACCGGCAGGGCCAGAGACCCAGTACTTC	CASSQGPAGPETQYF